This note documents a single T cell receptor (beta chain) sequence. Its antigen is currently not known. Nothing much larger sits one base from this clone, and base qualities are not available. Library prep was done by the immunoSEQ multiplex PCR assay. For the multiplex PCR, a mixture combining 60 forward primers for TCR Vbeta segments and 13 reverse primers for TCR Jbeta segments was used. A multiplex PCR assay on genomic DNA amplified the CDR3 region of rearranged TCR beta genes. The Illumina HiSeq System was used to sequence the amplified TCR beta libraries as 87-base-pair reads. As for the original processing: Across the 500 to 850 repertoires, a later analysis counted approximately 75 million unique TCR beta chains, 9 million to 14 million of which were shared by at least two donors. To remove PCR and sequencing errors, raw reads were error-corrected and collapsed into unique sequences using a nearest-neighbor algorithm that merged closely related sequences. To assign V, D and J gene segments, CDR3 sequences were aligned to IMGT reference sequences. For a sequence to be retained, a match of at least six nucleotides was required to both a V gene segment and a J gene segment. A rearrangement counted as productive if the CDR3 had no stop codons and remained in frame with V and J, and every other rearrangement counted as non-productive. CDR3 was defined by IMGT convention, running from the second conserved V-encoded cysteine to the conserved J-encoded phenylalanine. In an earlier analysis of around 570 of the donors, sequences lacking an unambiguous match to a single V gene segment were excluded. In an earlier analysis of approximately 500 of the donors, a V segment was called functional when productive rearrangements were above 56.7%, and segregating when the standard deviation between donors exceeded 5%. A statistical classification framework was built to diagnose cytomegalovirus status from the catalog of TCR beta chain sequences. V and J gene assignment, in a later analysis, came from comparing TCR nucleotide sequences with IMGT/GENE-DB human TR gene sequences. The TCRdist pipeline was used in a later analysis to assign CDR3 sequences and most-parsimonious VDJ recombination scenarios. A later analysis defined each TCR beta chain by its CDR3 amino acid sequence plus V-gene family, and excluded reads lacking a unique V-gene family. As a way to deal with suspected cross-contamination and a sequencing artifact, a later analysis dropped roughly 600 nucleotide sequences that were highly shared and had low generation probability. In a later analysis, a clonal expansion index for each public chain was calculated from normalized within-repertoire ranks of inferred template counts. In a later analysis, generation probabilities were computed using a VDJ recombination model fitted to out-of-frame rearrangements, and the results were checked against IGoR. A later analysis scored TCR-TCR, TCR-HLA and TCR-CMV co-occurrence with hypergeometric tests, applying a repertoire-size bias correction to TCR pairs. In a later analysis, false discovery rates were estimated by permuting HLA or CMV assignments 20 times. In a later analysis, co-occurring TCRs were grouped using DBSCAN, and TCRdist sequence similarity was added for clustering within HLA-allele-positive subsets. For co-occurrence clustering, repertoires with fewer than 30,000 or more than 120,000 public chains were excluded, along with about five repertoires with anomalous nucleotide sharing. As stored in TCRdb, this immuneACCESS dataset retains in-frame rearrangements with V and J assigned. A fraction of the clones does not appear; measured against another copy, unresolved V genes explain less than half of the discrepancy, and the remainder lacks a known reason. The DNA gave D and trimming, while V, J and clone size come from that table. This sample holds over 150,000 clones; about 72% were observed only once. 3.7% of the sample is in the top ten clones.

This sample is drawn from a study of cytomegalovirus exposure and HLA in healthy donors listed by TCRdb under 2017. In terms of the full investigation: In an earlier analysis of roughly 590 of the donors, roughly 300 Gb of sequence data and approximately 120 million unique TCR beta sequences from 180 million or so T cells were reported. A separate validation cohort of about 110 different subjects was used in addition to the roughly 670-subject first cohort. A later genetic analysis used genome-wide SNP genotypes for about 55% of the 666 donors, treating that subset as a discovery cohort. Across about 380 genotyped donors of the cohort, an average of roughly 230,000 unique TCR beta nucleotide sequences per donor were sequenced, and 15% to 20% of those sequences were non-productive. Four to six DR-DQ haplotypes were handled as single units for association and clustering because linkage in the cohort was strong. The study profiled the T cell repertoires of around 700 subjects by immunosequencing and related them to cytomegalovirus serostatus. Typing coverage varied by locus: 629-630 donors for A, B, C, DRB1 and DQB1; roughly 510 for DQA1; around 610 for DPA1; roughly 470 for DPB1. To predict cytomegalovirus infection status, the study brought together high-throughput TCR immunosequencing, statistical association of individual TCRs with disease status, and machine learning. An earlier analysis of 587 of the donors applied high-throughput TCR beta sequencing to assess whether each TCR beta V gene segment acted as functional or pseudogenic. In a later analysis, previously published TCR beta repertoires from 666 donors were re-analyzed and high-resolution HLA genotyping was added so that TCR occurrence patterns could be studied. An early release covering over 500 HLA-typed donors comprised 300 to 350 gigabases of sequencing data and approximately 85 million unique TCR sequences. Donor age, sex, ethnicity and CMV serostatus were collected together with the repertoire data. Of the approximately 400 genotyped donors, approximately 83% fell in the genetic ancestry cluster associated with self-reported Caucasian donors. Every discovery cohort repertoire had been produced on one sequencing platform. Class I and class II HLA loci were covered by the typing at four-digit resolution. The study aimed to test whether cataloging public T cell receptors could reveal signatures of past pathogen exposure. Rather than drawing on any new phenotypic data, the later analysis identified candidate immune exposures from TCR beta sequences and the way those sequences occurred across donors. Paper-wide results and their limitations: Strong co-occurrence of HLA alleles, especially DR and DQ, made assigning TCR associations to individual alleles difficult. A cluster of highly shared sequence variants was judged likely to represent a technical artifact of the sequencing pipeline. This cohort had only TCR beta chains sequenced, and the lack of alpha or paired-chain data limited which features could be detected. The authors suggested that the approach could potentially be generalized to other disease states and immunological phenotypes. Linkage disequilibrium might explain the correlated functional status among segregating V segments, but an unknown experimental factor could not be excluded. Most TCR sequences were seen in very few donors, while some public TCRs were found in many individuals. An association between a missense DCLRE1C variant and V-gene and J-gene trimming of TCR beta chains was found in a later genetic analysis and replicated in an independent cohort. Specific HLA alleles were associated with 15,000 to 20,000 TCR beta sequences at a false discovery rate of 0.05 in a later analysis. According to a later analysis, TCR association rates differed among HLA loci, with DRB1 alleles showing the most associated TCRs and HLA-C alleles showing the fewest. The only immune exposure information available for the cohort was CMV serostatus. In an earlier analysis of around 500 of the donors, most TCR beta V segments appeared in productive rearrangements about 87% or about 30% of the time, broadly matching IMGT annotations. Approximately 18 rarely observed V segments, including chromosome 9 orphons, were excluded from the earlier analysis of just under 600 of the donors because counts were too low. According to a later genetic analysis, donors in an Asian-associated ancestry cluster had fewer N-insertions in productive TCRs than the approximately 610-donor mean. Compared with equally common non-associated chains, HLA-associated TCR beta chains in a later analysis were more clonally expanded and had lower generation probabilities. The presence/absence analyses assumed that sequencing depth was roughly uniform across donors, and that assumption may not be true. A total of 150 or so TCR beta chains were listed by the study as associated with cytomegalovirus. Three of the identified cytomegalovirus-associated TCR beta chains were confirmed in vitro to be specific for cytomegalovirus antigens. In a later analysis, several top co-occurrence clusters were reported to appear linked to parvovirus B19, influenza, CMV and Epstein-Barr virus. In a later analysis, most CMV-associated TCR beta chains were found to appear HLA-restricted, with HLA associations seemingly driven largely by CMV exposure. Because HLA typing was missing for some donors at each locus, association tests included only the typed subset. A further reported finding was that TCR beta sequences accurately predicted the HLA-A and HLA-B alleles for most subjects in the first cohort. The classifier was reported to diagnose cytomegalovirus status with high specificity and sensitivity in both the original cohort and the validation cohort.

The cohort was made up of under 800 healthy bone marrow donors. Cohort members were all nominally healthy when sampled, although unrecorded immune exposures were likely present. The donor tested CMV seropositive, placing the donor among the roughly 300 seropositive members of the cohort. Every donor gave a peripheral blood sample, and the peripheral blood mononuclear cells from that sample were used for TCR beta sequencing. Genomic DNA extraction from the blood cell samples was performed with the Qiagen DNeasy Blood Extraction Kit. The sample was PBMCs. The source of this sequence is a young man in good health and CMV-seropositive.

The CDR3 has the sequence CASSRMTSGEDTQYF. The DNA is TGCGCCAGCAGCAGAATGACTAGCGGCGAAGATACGCAGTATTTT. Here the chain combines TRBV5-1 and TRBJ2-3, with 9 central nucleotides matching TRBD2. As encoded in the germline V gene, CDR1 is SGHRS while CDR2 is YFSETQ. From its cysteine to its phenylalanine, the CDR3 spans 15 amino acids. Just CDR3 DNA is preserved here, 45 bases in frame from base 1. V loses 4 bases at its end and J loses 5 bases; junction bases beyond the gene matches: 8.